The T cell receptor (beta chain) under discussion was sequenced for a study of T-cell reconstitution after alpha-beta-depleted transplantation in children. The CDR3 totals 14 residues. V shed 5 bases and J 1 base; nucleotides not matched to a gene: 5. CDR1 is DFQATT and CDR2 is SNEGSKA in the germline V gene (reference sequence). A library of TCRbeta sequences, prepared with unique molecular identifiers, was generated. Each CDR3 protein is one row after TCRdb ran MiXCR on the PCR reads. The table shows about 1,000,000 distinct CDR3 sequences, with about 29% occurring only once. In this sample, this clonotype turned up a few times. The antigen is unknown. Study-level findings and limits: Counts and diversity of T cells one year after transplant came mostly from newly produced T cells. In patients about two months after transplant, alpha-beta T cells reportedly arose from several hundred expanded graft clones. For some patients, TCRbeta diversity was high at day 60 because of recipient T cells and thymic progenitors that survived.

Sequences were derived from PBMCs, mostly from graft donor cells, sampled 360 days after TCRalphabeta/CD19-depleted stem cell transplant. This receptor was obtained from a boy less than two years old who had a stem cell transplant for SCID, so the T cells may come from the graft donor. The rearrangement links TRBV20-1 to TRBJ2-3, with 8 bases aligning to TRBD1. For the CDR3, the DNA is TGCAGTGCTCCAGGGGGCTTCCGCACAGATACGCAGTATTTT. The encoded protein is CSAPGGFRTDTQYF.